Each of the 27 T cell receptor beta chains below was sequenced from the same sample in a study of radiation and T cells in renal cell carcinoma. Data came from immunoSEQ multiplex PCR; TCRdb stores just in-frame clones and leaves some out. The sample contains 130,000 to 150,000 clones, about 88% of which appear only once. Time point described: blood 4 weeks post-SBRT, at nephrectomy. Documented treatment: 15 Gy SBRT to primary tumor, nephrectomy 4 weeks later. The specimen comprised blood, sampled from a patient whose treatment included radiotherapy and nephrectomy. These receptors originate from a woman in her forties or fifties with renal cell carcinoma.

J is TRBJ2-6 and V is TRBV5-6; 10 nucleotides agree with TRBD1. The CDR3 is 17 residues long. The V gene's germline CDR1 is SGHDT and CDR2 YYEEEE. V lost 0 bases to trimming and J lost 3 bases; unmatched junction nucleotides: 3. The CDR3 region has the DNA TGTGCCAGCAGCTTGGGACAGGGGGCTGGTGGGGCCAACGTCCTGACTTTC. The encoded protein is CASSLGQGAGGANVLTF.

The V gene is TRBV19, the J gene TRBJ2-3, with D possibly being TRBD1 (5 bases). Germline V gives CDR1 LNHDA, CDR2 SQIVND (reference sequence). Trimming shortened V by 5 bases and J by 8 bases, and 14 bases separated the two germline ends. This CDR3 contains 13 residues. The CDR3 spells CASSPQGASTQYF. Written as DNA, the CDR3 is TGTGCCAGTAGTCCCCAGGGCGCTAGTACGCAGTATTTT.

This rearrangement joins TRBV30 to TRBJ2-3; the D is unclear. Trimming pared 0 bases from V and 4 bases from J, leaving 5 bases between. The germline V gene has CDR1 GTSNPN and CDR2 SVGIG (reference sequence). The length of the CDR3 is 12 residues. The CDR3, as DNA: TGTGCCTGGAGTGTACTCCCAGATACGCAGTATTTT. Amino acid sequence: CAWSVLPDTQYF.

This clone was observed a handful of times. The chain joins TRBV7-2 to TRBJ2-7; D unresolved. Germline CDR1 reads SGHTA; CDR2 reads FQGNSA. The CDR3 length is 13 residues. The germline V and J ends were trimmed by 4 bases and 0 bases, with 7 bases remaining between them. The CDR3 reads CASSSYSSYEQYF. As DNA, the CDR3 is TGTGCCAGCAGCTCCTATAGCTCCTACGAGCAGTACTTC.

The chain carries TRBV6-5 and TRBJ2-3; a weak D match, TRBD2 (6 bases). With 6 bases removed from V and 2 bases from J, the gap between germline ends came to 12 bases. CDR1 is MNHEY, CDR2 SVGAGI, per germline. The CDR3 spans 14 residues. The CDR3 sequence is CASRVAEATDTQYF. CDR3 DNA: TGTGCCAGCAGGGTAGCGGAAGCCACAGATACGCAGTATTTT.

The chain is built from TRBV14 and TRBJ2-3; the D is unclear. Germline loops: CDR1 SGHDN, CDR2 FVKESK. V shed 0 bases and J shed 2 bases, with 9 bases lying between them. This CDR3 is 15 amino acids long. CDR3 amino acids: CASSQDRPITDTQYF. The CDR3 bases are TGTGCCAGCAGCCAAGATCGACCAATCACAGATACGCAGTATTTT. Filled out from reference TRBV14 and TRBJ2-3, the complete variable domain reads EAGVTQFPSHSVIEKGQTVTLRCDPISGHDNLYWYRRVMGKEIKFLLHFVKESKQDESGMPNNRFLAERTGGTYSTLKVQPAELEDSGVYFCASSQDRPITDTQYFGPGTRLTVL.

The genes are TRBV6-5 and TRBJ1-1; TRBD1 aligns across 8 bases. The V and J ends lost 8 bases and 3 bases, in that order; junction bases with no gene match: 8. The V gene's germline CDR1 is MNHEY and CDR2 SVGAGI. The CDR3 contains 14 residues. The CDR3 DNA is TGTGCCAGCTCAGACAGGGGAGGAGACACTGAAGCTTTCTTT. This gives the protein CASSDRGGDTEAFF.

The V gene is TRBV14, the J gene TRBJ2-1; perhaps D is TRBD1 or TRBD2 (6 bases each). The CDR3 runs 16 residues. From germline, CDR1 is SGHDN and CDR2 FVKESK. The V gene lost 0 bases and the J gene lost 4 bases, with 13 bases spanning the gap. In DNA, the CDR3 is TGTGCCAGCAGCCAAGATTTAGGGGGGTTTTACAATGAGCAGTTCTTC. This gives the protein CASSQDLGGFYNEQFF. Supplemented by reference TRBV14 and TRBJ2-1, the full variable domain reads EAGVTQFPSHSVIEKGQTVTLRCDPISGHDNLYWYRRVMGKEIKFLLHFVKESKQDESGMPNNRFLAERTGGTYSTLKVQPAELEDSGVYFCASSQDLGGFYNEQFFGPGTRLTVL.

This chain uses TRBV7-2 with TRBJ2-1; D is uncertain. This CDR3 region has 13 residues. The germline V and J ends were trimmed by 2 bases and 7 bases, with 9 bases remaining between them. In germline, CDR1 is SGHTA, CDR2 FQGNSA. The CDR3 coding sequence is TGTGCCAGCAGCTTATCTTCAGAAAATGAGCAGTTCTTC. Protein: CASSLSSENEQFF.

This chain uses TRBV7-2 with TRBJ1-1; a weak D match, TRBD1 (6 bases). CDR3 size: 12 residues. Germline V gene sequence: CDR1 SGHTA, CDR2 FQGNSA. V was clipped by 1 base and J by 9 bases, with 9 bases between them. CDR3 region: CASSLVGGKAFF. The CDR3 DNA follows: TGTGCCAGCAGCTTAGTAGGGGGAAAAGCTTTCTTT.

A single count supports this clone. V gene TRBV29-1 combines with J gene TRBJ2-7; 10 bases match TRBD1. The V gene's germline CDR1 is SQVTM and CDR2 ANQGSEA. V lost 5 bases and J lost 4; bases outside the gene matches: 5. The CDR3 extends over 13 amino acids. The CDR3 bases are TGCAGCGTTCCGGGACAGGGGTTGTACGAGCAGTACTTC. Encoded protein: CSVPGQGLYEQYF.

The V call is TRBV19, the J call TRBJ2-1; the match to TRBD2 covers 8 bases. CDR3 size: 15 residues. Germline CDR1 reads LNHDA; CDR2 reads SQIVND (reference sequence). V lost 5 bases to trimming and J lost 7 bases; unmatched junction nucleotides: 10. As DNA, the CDR3 is TGTGCCAGTAGTCCCCGGGGTAGCGGGGCAAATGAGCAGTTCTTC. This codes for CASSPRGSGANEQFF.

J is TRBJ2-7 and V is TRBV5-4; D not resolved. This CDR3 contains 15 residues. With 0 bases removed from V and 7 bases from J, the gap between germline ends came to 17 bases. CDR1 is SGHNT and CDR2 is YYREEE in the germline V gene (reference sequence). This chain's CDR3 is CASSLDGWGMREQYF. CDR3 DNA: TGTGCCAGCAGCTTGGATGGATGGGGTATGAGGGAGCAGTACTTC.

The gene calls are TRBV27 and TRBJ2-7; D is possibly TRBD1 (6 bases). This CDR3 has 13 amino acids. V was trimmed by 3 bases and J by 2 bases, leaving 8 bases between them. Germline CDR1 reads MNHEY; CDR2 reads SMNVEV (reference sequence). This CDR3 is CASSLRTAYEQYF. CDR3 sequence (DNA): TGTGCCAGCAGTTTGAGGACAGCCTACGAGCAGTACTTC.

The V call is TRBV11-3, the J call TRBJ2-3; D gene unclear. V was cut by 5 bases and J by 3 bases, with 15 bases left in between. CDR3 length: 15 amino acids. CDR1 SGHNT and CDR2 YENEEA come from the germline V gene. CDR3 sequence (DNA): TGTGCCAGCAGCCCTGAAGGGAAGGAAACAGATACGCAGTATTTT. Its protein is CASSPEGKETDTQYF.

The chain is built from TRBV5-1 and TRBJ2-5; D may match TRBD1 or TRBD2 (6 bases each). Germline CDR1 is SGHRS and CDR2 is YFSETQ. V lost 0 bases and J lost 2, with 17 bases in between. The CDR3 runs to 17 residues. The CDR3 loop is CASSLVLNWGAQETQYF. DNA for the CDR3: TGCGCCAGCAGCTTGGTCCTGAATTGGGGGGCTCAAGAGACCCAGTACTTC.

V and J are TRBV7-9 and TRBJ1-1; 10 nucleotides align to TRBD1. The CDR3 spans 17 residues. Germline V lookup: CDR1 SEHNR, CDR2 FQNEAQ (reference sequence). Germline trimming cut 0 bases from V and 3 bases from J; bases unmatched to any gene: 7. The CDR3: CASSLAGQGRMDTEAFF. DNA of the CDR3: TGTGCCAGCAGCTTAGCGGGACAGGGGAGGATGGACACTGAAGCTTTCTTT.

This clone showed up just once. This chain connects TRBV11-2 to TRBJ1-4; a weak D match, TRBD1 (6 bases). Trimming removed 6 bases from V and 7 bases from J, with 18 bases in between. In germline, CDR1 is SGHAT, CDR2 FQNNGV. The CDR3 is made up of 15 amino acids. The CDR3 DNA is TGTGCCAGCAGGGGTACTGGGGGGCTTGGTGAAAAACTGTTTTTT. Amino acid sequence: CASRGTGGLGEKLFF. Drawing the rest from reference TRBV11-2 and TRBJ1-4, the complete variable domain is EAGVAQSPRYKIIEKRQSVAFWCNPISGHATLYWYQQILGQGPKLLIQFQNNGVVDDSQLPKDRFSAERLKGVDSTLKIQPAKLEDSAVYLCASRGTGGLGEKLFFGSGTQLSVL.

This clone was detected only once. V usage is TRBV27 and J usage is TRBJ1-1; 9 nucleotides align to TRBD1. J gave up 4 bases and V 6 bases, and 12 bases lay outside the gene matches. CDR1 is MNHEY and CDR2 is SMNVEV in the germline V gene (reference sequence). The CDR3 has 16 residues. CDR3 in amino acids: CASRVRDRATPTEAFF. For the CDR3, the DNA is TGTGCCAGCAGGGTTCGGGACAGGGCTACCCCCACTGAAGCTTTCTTT.

The CDR3 DNA follows: TGTGCCAGCAGCGTAGACGGACTAGCGTTAGATGAGCAGTTCTTC. This codes for CASSVDGLALDEQFF. The genes are TRBV9 and TRBJ2-1; 9 bases agree with TRBD2. Germline lookup yields CDR1 SGDLS and CDR2 YYNGEE. The length of the CDR3 is 15 residues. V shed 0 bases and J 8 bases; nucleotides not matched to a gene: 6.

This sequence joins TRBV6-6 and TRBJ2-5; D tentatively reads TRBD1 or TRBD2 (6 bases each). V lost 9 bases to trimming and J lost 4 bases, with 15 bases between them. The CDR3 is made up of 13 amino acids. Germline-derived CDR1 and CDR2 are MNHNY and SVGAGI (reference sequence). The CDR3 DNA sequence: TGTGCCAGTAGGGGGGCGCCGGGAGAGACCCAGTACTTC. Its translation is CASRGAPGETQYF.

The count of this clone is one. This sequence joins TRBV4-1 and TRBJ2-7; 7 bases are shared with TRBD1. V was pared by 3 bases and J by 7 bases, with 12 bases of the junction left unmatched. The CDR3 sequence is 15 residues long. The germline V gene encodes CDR1 MGHRA and CDR2 YSYEKL. The CDR3 protein is CASSQDRQGIREQYF. The CDR3 DNA reads TGCGCCAGCAGCCAGGATAGACAGGGTATAAGGGAGCAGTACTTC.

CDR3 protein: CASSIPGHNYGYTF. Written as DNA, the CDR3 is TGTGCCAGCAGCATCCCGGGCCATAACTATGGCTACACCTTC. The chain uses TRBV5-8 and TRBJ1-2; D is unclear. The germline CDR1 and CDR2 sequences are SGHTS and YDEGEE. V was shortened by 4 bases and J by 1 base, with 11 bases between the two germline ends. This CDR3 contains 14 residues.

The chain links TRBV4-3 to TRBJ2-7; 10 bases match TRBD1. Per germline, CDR1 LGHNA and CDR2 YSLEER. J was trimmed by 1 base and V by 6 bases; bases with no gene match: 6. The length of the CDR3 is 15 residues. CDR3 nucleotides: TGCGCCAGCAGTCGAGAGGGACAGGGGTCCTACGAGCAGTACTTC. It yields the protein CASSREGQGSYEQYF.

This clone was seen once. This chain joins TRBV14 and TRBJ2-7; maybe TRBD2 (7 bases). The CDR3 contains 16 residues. V lost 4 bases and J 2 bases, leaving 18 bases between the germline ends. CDR1 SGHDN and CDR2 FVKESK come from the germline V gene. The CDR3 nucleotides read TGTGCCAGCAGCCGGGGGGGGGCCCGAGGCGCCTACGAGCAGTACTTC. This sequence encodes CASSRGGARGAYEQYF.

The chain employs TRBV29-1 and TRBJ1-2; 9 bases fit TRBD1. The CDR3 sequence is 12 residues long. J lost 6 bases, V lost 4 bases, and 3 bases had no gene match. Germline V CDR1 and CDR2: SQVTM, ANQGSEA. This CDR3 reads CSVVTGGHGYTF. The DNA of the CDR3 is TGCAGCGTTGTTACAGGGGGCCATGGCTACACCTTC.

The chain has TRBV5-6 and TRBJ1-3, with TRBD1 as a possible D gene (6 bases). Trimming removed 0 bases from V and 2 bases from J, with 12 bases in between. This CDR3 comprises 16 residues. Germline CDR1 is SGHDT and CDR2 is YYEEEE. CDR3 nucleotides: TGTGCCAGCAGCTTGGGGTTTGGGGGCACTGGAAACACCATATATTTT. As protein: CASSLGFGGTGNTIYF.